One sample yielded the 27 T cell receptor beta chains listed below, sequenced in a study of beta chain features in type 1 diabetes. Expressed TCRB transcripts got sequenced, as all isolated RNA was reverse transcribed. Some clones are missing from TCRdb's copy, which holds only in-frame ones; the method was immunoSEQ multiplex PCR. The sample consists of hundreds of thousands of clones, more than 11% of them appearing once. The source material was naive CD4+ T cells from blood. Receptors were obtained from a man aged 30-40 years in good health.

The gene calls are TRBV30 and TRBJ2-5, with D perhaps matching TRBD1 (6 bases). V shed 0 bases and J shed 4 bases, with 15 bases lying between them. Germline loops: CDR1 GTSNPN, CDR2 SVGIG (reference sequence). This CDR3 contains 15 residues. This CDR3 reads CAWSVGAGVRETQYF. The CDR3 region has the DNA TGTGCCTGGAGTGTAGGAGCAGGGGTAAGAGAGACCCAGTACTTC.

V gene TRBV5-1 combines with J gene TRBJ2-5; no definite D call. Germline V gene lookup returns CDR1 SGHRS and CDR2 YFSETQ. Trimming took off 5 bases at V and 2 bases at J, with 7 bases between the two ends. The CDR3 contains 12 residues. CDR3 sequence (DNA): TGCGCCAGCAGAACAGATCAAGAGACCCAGTACTTC. It encodes CASRTDQETQYF. The full variable domain, rest sourced from reference TRBV5-1 and TRBJ2-5, is KAGVTQTPRYLIKTRGQQVTLSCSPISGHRSVSWYQQTPGQGLQFLFEYFSETQRNKGNFPGRFSGRQFSNSRSEMNVSTLELGDSALYLCASRTDQETQYFGPGTRLLVL.

The chain employs TRBV27 and TRBJ2-7; D is ambiguous. The CDR3 loop spans 13 amino acids. V was shortened by 5 bases and J by 0 bases, with 8 bases between the two germline ends. CDR1 is MNHEY and CDR2 is SMNVEV in the germline V gene (reference sequence). The CDR3 protein is CASSIRVSYEQYF. DNA of the CDR3: TGTGCCAGCAGTATTAGAGTCTCCTACGAGCAGTACTTC.

The chain is built from TRBV14 and TRBJ2-3; TRBD2 matches 9 bases. J was trimmed by 6 bases and V by 0 bases; bases with no gene match: 4. Germline V gives CDR1 SGHDN, CDR2 FVKESK. There are 15 residues in the CDR3. The CDR3 is CASSQDPLAGDTQYF. As DNA, the CDR3 is TGTGCCAGCAGCCAAGATCCCCTAGCGGGGGATACGCAGTATTTT.

This chain joins TRBV30 and TRBJ2-2; D is unresolved. CDR3 length: 13 amino acids. Germline V CDR1 and CDR2: GTSNPN, SVGIG (reference sequence). V was cut by 1 base and J by 9 bases, with 12 bases left in between. CDR3 bases: TGTGCCTGGAGTGGCGGCCCCGCCCGGGAGCTGTTTTTT. Translation: CAWSGGPARELFF. The variable domain in full, with the rest retrieved from reference TRBV30 and TRBJ2-2, is SQTIHQWPATLVQPVGSPLSLECTVEGTSNPNLYWYRQAAGRGLQLLFYSVGIGQISSEVPQNLSASRPQDRQFILSSKKLLLSDSGFYLCAWSGGPARELFFGEGSRLTVL.

The chain has TRBV21-1 and TRBJ2-7; the table names TRBD2, a call not compared with the DNA. TRBV21-1 is a pseudogene segment. CDR3 length equals 18 residues. CDR3 DNA: TGTGCCAGCAGCAAAGCCCAAGCGCTGGCGACAGAGGACTACGAGCAGTACGTC. Its protein product is CASSKAQALATEDYEQYV.

This clone has more than one count but fewer than ten. The chain uses TRBV14 and TRBJ2-7; 12 bases fit TRBD2. Trimming removed 4 bases from V and 4 bases from J; junction bases left unmatched: 20. This CDR3 has 20 residues. The germline V gene encodes CDR1 SGHDN and CDR2 FVKESK. CDR3 in DNA: TGTGCCAGCAGCCCGTCTCCACCTAGCGGGAGGGCTATGGCATCATACGAGCAGTACGTC. This sequence encodes CASSPSPPSGRAMASYEQYV.

This chain uses TRBV4-3 with TRBJ2-2, with D unclear. The CDR3 length is 17 residues. Germline V gene sequence: CDR1 LGHNA, CDR2 YSLEER. The V end was cut by 1 base, the J end by 1 base, with 13 bases between. CDR3 nucleotides: TGCGCCAGCAGCCAAGTACCGCCTCCGGGGAACACCGGGGAGCTGTTTTTT. Translating it yields CASSQVPPPGNTGELFF.

Worth noting for this clone: The identical CDR3 is also encoded by other nucleotide sequences in the sample. The rearrangement uses TRBV29-1 and TRBJ1-2, with D hard to call. This CDR3 spans 12 amino acids. Per the germline V gene, CDR1 is SQVTM and CDR2 is ANQGSEA. V lost 5 bases to trimming and J lost 4 bases, with 11 bases between them. The chain's CDR3 is CSVFEGPYGYTF. DNA of the CDR3: TGCAGCGTTTTCGAGGGCCCCTATGGCTACACCTTC.

V usage is TRBV21-1 and J usage is TRBJ1-1. TRBV21-1 corresponds to a pseudogene. The CDR3 totals 15 residues. This chain's CDR3 is CASTNPGGGGTEAFF. CDR3 nucleotide sequence: TGTGCCAGCACCAACCCGGGAGGAGGAGGCACTGAAGCTTTCTTT.

This clone came up a few times. The chain joins TRBV9 to TRBJ2-2; TRBD2 is a possible D gene (6 bases). CDR3 length equals 14 residues. Trimming pared 10 bases from V and 1 base from J, leaving 14 bases between. Germline CDR1 is SGDLS and CDR2 is YYNGEE. Written as DNA, the CDR3 is TGTGCCGCGGCTAGGGGAGGGAACACCGGGGAGCTGTTTTTT. Translated, it gives CAAARGGNTGELFF.

The sample holds a few counts of this clone. The chain joins TRBV4-1 to TRBJ1-4; D gene uncertain. This CDR3 is 16 amino acids long. V lost 0 bases, J lost 4 bases, and 12 bases lay in between. CDR1 and CDR2 (germline): MGHRA, YSYEKL. CDR3 bases: TGCGCCAGCAGCCAAGAGGGCGGGAGCTTTAATGAAAAACTGTTTTTT. It codes for CASSQEGGSFNEKLFF.

In regard to this clone: This specimen includes other DNA sequences encoding the same CDR3. This chain links TRBV5-1 with TRBJ2-1; D gene uncertain. CDR1 SGHRS and CDR2 YFSETQ come from the germline V gene. V dropped 1 base and J dropped 8 bases, with 4 bases sitting between them. CDR3 size: 11 residues. CDR3 nucleotide sequence: TGCGCCAGCAGCTTGAAGGATGAGCAGTTCTTC. The encoded protein is CASSLKDEQFF. The full variable domain, rest sourced from reference TRBV5-1 and TRBJ2-1, is KAGVTQTPRYLIKTRGQQVTLSCSPISGHRSVSWYQQTPGQGLQFLFEYFSETQRNKGNFPGRFSGRQFSNSRSEMNVSTLELGDSALYLCASSLKDEQFFGPGTRLTVL.

V and J are TRBV11-2 and TRBJ1-1; 10 nucleotides align to TRBD1. CDR1 and CDR2 (germline): SGHAT, FQNNGV. The CDR3 spans 14 residues. The J segment lost 8 bases and the V segment lost 4 bases, leaving 7 bases of the junction unmatched. The CDR3 coding sequence is TGTGCCAGCAGCTCAGGGACAGGGGAGGCAGAAGCTTTCTTT. Protein product: CASSSGTGEAEAFF.

This clone was counted between two and nine times. This chain connects TRBV30 to TRBJ2-5; TRBD2 matches 12 bases. The V segment lost 5 bases and the J segment 7 bases; nucleotides outside the gene matches: 14. There are 16 residues in the CDR3. CDR1 is GTSNPN and CDR2 is SVGIG in the germline V gene (reference sequence). CDR3 in DNA: TGTGCCTGGTCTCCCCTGACTAGCGGGAGATTTGGGACCCAGTACTTC. Translation: CAWSPLTSGRFGTQYF.

The rearrangement joins TRBV7-8 to TRBJ2-7, with 12 positions matching TRBD2. J gave up 4 bases and V 5 bases, and 3 bases lay outside the gene matches. CDR3 length: 14 amino acids. From germline, CDR1 is SGHVS and CDR2 FQNEAQ. The CDR3 DNA sequence: TGTGCCAGCAGCCGGGGGACTAGCGGGTACGAGCAGTACGTC. Protein sequence: CASSRGTSGYEQYV.

This sequence joins TRBV4-1 and TRBJ2-1, with D perhaps assigned TRBD1 or TRBD2 (5 bases each). V was pared by 2 bases and J by 0 bases, with 11 bases between. The CDR3 loop spans 16 amino acids. Germline lookup yields CDR1 MGHRA and CDR2 YSYEKL. The CDR3 DNA follows: TGCGCCAGCAGCCAACCTACTAGGGGCTCCTACAATGAGCAGTTCTTC. Translation: CASSQPTRGSYNEQFF.

This chain connects TRBV15 to TRBJ2-1, with D unclear. This CDR3 is built from 12 residues. Trimming cost V 3 bases and J 5 bases, with 5 bases left between them. Germline CDR1 is LNHNV and CDR2 is YYDKDF (reference sequence). The chain's CDR3 is CATSSGNNEQFF. The CDR3 DNA reads as TGTGCCACCAGCAGTGGCAACAATGAGCAGTTCTTC.

This chain links TRBV7-9 with TRBJ2-5, with D perhaps TRBD2 (6 bases). CDR1 and CDR2 from the germline V gene are SEHNR and FQNEAQ (reference sequence). The CDR3 is 15 residues long. The ends were cut back, 2 bases at V and 6 bases at J, with 16 bases in the middle. CDR3 sequence (DNA): TGTGCCAGCAGCTTAAGTGGGTGGGGGGTGAAGACCCAGTACTTC. Encoded protein: CASSLSGWGVKTQYF.

This chain connects TRBV16 to TRBJ1-1, with D hard to call. The CDR3 has 12 amino acids. The germline V and J ends were trimmed by 4 bases and 4 bases, with 7 bases remaining between them. The germline V gene encodes CDR1 KGHSY and CDR2 FQNENV. Here the CDR3 DNA reads TGTGCCAGCAGCCCTTGGGGCACTGAAGCTTTCTTT. Its translation is CASSPWGTEAFF.

The chain joins TRBV4-2 to TRBJ1-5, with TRBD1 as a possible D gene (5 bases). The CDR3 consists of 16 residues. V was pared by 0 bases and J by 1 base, with 10 bases between. Per germline, CDR1 LGHNA and CDR2 YNFKEQ. The CDR3 spells CASSQDAGLSNQPQHF. The DNA of the CDR3 is TGTGCCAGCAGCCAAGATGCGGGGCTGAGCAATCAGCCCCAGCATTTT.

This clone has a handful of counts. The V call is TRBV15, the J call TRBJ2-5; D perhaps matches TRBD1 (6 bases). V dropped 9 bases and J dropped 2 bases, with 22 bases sitting between them. This CDR3 region has 16 residues. The V gene's germline CDR1 is LNHNV and CDR2 YYDKDF (reference sequence). The CDR3 loop reads CATRRTKGVFQETQYF. In DNA form, the CDR3 reads TGTGCCACGCGTAGAACGAAGGGGGTCTTTCAAGAGACCCAGTACTTC.

This chain's CDR3 is CASSVAAGNGYTF. The CDR3 DNA sequence: TGTGCCAGCAGCGTAGCGGCAGGGAATGGCTACACCTTC. This chain links TRBV9 with TRBJ1-2; possibly TRBD1 for D (5 bases). V lost 0 bases and J 6 bases, leaving 9 bases between the germline ends. The CDR3 is made up of 13 amino acids. Germline V gives CDR1 SGDLS, CDR2 YYNGEE. Full variable domain (outside the CDR3, taken from reference TRBV9 and TRBJ1-2): DSGVTQTPKHLITATGQRVTLRCSPRSGDLSVYWYQQSLDQGLQFLIQYYNGEERAKGNILERFSAQQFPDLHSELNLSSLELGDSALYFCASSVAAGNGYTFGSGTRLTVV.

The gene calls are TRBV4-1 and TRBJ1-1, with D tentatively TRBD1 (6 bases). This CDR3 comprises 14 residues. Germline values: CDR1 MGHRA, CDR2 YSYEKL. Trimming left V 4 bases short and J 0 bases short, with 9 bases between. CDR3 bases: TGCGCCAGCAGCCCCGGACAGATGAACACTGAAGCTTTCTTT. Translated: CASSPGQMNTEAFF.

This clone was recorded a few times. Other nucleotide sequences from this sample produce the same CDR3. The rearrangement links TRBV7-2 to TRBJ2-7; D ambiguous. In germline, CDR1 is SGHTA, CDR2 FQGNSA. There are 13 residues in the CDR3. Trimming stripped 0 bases from V and 3 bases from J, with 6 bases between. CDR3 DNA: TGTGCCAGCAGCTTAGCCGGTAACTACGAGCAGTACGTC. The encoded protein is CASSLAGNYEQYV.

This chain joins TRBV7-2 and TRBJ2-3; TRBD2 aligns across 8 bases. The CDR3 covers 14 residues. CDR1 and CDR2 from the germline V gene are SGHTA and FQGNSA. V shed 2 bases, J shed 7 bases, and the junction held 5 bases outside the gene matches. The chain's CDR3 is CASSLTGGPYTQYF. CDR3 nucleotides: TGTGCCAGCAGCTTAACGGGGGGGCCGTATACGCAGTATTTT.

This clone was seen ten or more times. The chain uses TRBV13 and TRBJ2-7, with D maybe TRBD1 (5 bases). The CDR3 spans 13 residues. With 0 bases removed from V and 3 bases from J, the gap between germline ends came to 6 bases. The germline V gene encodes CDR1 PRHDT and CDR2 FYEKMQ (reference sequence). The CDR3 region has the DNA TGTGCCAGCAGCTTAGGTCAGGGCTACGAGCAGTACTTC. It encodes CASSLGQGYEQYF.